This record looks at one TCR beta chain sequence and its context. A junction boundary mismatches the germline segment, possibly from a read error. TCR beta cDNA was reverse-transcribed from about 500 ng of total RNA. The reaction used a constant-region primer and ProtoScript II reverse transcriptase. Three nested multiplex PCR rounds, a slightly modified ARM-PCR method, built the TCR beta libraries. TRBV1-TRBV30 forward primers paired with a C-beta reverse primer drove the first two PCR rounds, about 10 cycles each. TCRdb reprocessed the multiplex PCR reads via MiXCR and lists one record per CDR3 protein. The sample lists 150,000 to 200,000 distinct CDR3 sequences; roughly 60% were seen once. This sample was included in a study of tumor-infiltrating lymphocytes in primary liver carcinoma. From germline, CDR1 is MNHEY and CDR2 SVGAGI. The CDR3 is 18 amino acids. For blood RNA, unsorted whole blood served as the source, and germline DNA was extracted too. Before any surgery took place, approximately 4 milliliters of peripheral blood were collected.

The sequencing sample was made of peripheral blood. This clonotype was obtained from a man aged 35 to 55 with primary liver carcinoma and hepatitis B virus infection. The chain is built from TRBV6-5 and TRBJ2-3, with 13 bases matching TRBD2. CDR3 sequence reads: CAISESWTSGSLADTQYF. The DNA for the CDR3 is TGTGCCATCAGTGAGTCGTGGACTAGCGGGAGTTTGGCAGATACGCAGTATTTT.